A single sample is the source of the 23 T cell receptor beta chains below, sequenced in a study of human thymus T cells. Here immunoSEQ multiplex PCR was the method, and the copy in TCRdb shows in-frame clones only, minus some. The repertoire includes tens of thousands of clones, roughly 94% of them detected once, and under 0.04% sits in the top ten. Resections from corrective heart surgery provided thymus tissue. Sequenced sample: thymus tissue. These receptors were taken from a girl less than two years old with a congenital heart defect but otherwise immunologically healthy.

The genes are TRBV29-1 and TRBJ2-7; 9 nucleotides line up with TRBD1. V gave up 2 bases and J gave up 3 bases; unmatched junction bases: 8. The CDR3 has 15 amino acids. Looked up from germline, CDR1 is SQVTM and CDR2 is ANQGSEA. Written as DNA, the CDR3 is TGCAGCGTTGAAACTGGGACAGGGCGAGTCTACGAGCAGTACTTC. Amino acid sequence: CSVETGTGRVYEQYF.

This chain links TRBV28 with TRBJ2-7; no definite D call. CDR1 and CDR2 (germline): MDHEN, SYDVKM. The CDR3 contains 12 residues. Trimming stripped 10 bases from V and 4 bases from J, with 14 bases between. CDR3 DNA: TGTGCCACCCTGGACCCAAAGTACGAGCAGTACTTC. This sequence encodes CATLDPKYEQYF.

The chain uses TRBV11-2 and TRBJ2-1; 9 nucleotides line up with TRBD2. CDR1 SGHAT and CDR2 FQNNGV come from the germline V gene. Trimming took 5 bases from V and 2 from J; bases not matched to a gene: 4. This CDR3 is 15 amino acids long. As DNA, the CDR3 is TGTGCCAGCAGCCCTTTAGCGGGGGCCTACAATGAGCAGTTCTTC. This sequence encodes CASSPLAGAYNEQFF.

This clone occurred once. The chain uses TRBV7-2 and TRBJ2-7; D remains unclear. V was trimmed by 2 bases and J by 0 bases, leaving 8 bases between them. The CDR3 runs 14 residues. Germline loops: CDR1 SGHTA, CDR2 FQGNSA. CDR3 region: CASSLNESSYEQYF. CDR3 DNA: TGTGCCAGCAGCTTAAACGAGAGCTCCTACGAGCAGTACTTC. Filled out from reference TRBV7-2 and TRBJ2-7, the complete variable domain reads GAGVSQSPSNKVTEKGKDVELRCDPISGHTALYWYRQSLGQGLEFLIYFQGNSAPDKSGLPSDRFSAERTGGSVSTLTIQRTQQEDSAVYLCASSLNESSYEQYFGPGTRLTVT.

The V gene is TRBV4-1, the J gene TRBJ2-3; D remains ambiguous. The germline gives CDR1 MGHRA, CDR2 YSYEKL. With 0 bases removed from V and 3 bases from J, the gap between germline ends came to 7 bases. The CDR3 totals 14 residues. The CDR3 region is CASSQDHETDTQYF. The CDR3 DNA is TGCGCCAGCAGCCAAGATCACGAGACAGATACGCAGTATTTT.

This chain connects TRBV11-2 to TRBJ2-3, with TRBD2 as a possible D gene (7 bases). CDR1 is SGHAT, CDR2 FQNNGV, per germline. V was trimmed by 1 base and J by 2 bases, leaving 10 bases between them. The CDR3 covers 15 residues. CDR3 in DNA: TGTGCCAGCAGCTTAGGTCGGGGGGCCACAGATACGCAGTATTTT. Translated, it gives CASSLGRGATDTQYF. Drawing the rest from reference TRBV11-2 and TRBJ2-3, the complete variable domain is EAGVAQSPRYKIIEKRQSVAFWCNPISGHATLYWYQQILGQGPKLLIQFQNNGVVDDSQLPKDRFSAERLKGVDSTLKIQPAKLEDSAVYLCASSLGRGATDTQYFGPGTRLTVL.

This clone occurred once. The V and J genes are TRBV2 and TRBJ1-2, with D possibly TRBD1 on 5 matching bases. V lost 0 bases, J lost 8 bases, and 16 bases lay in between. This CDR3 is built from 15 residues. Germline V gives CDR1 SNHLY, CDR2 FYNNEI. CDR3 nucleotide sequence: TGTGCCAGCAGTGAAGCAGGGGACCCCTCTTGGGGCTACACCTTC. Translating it yields CASSEAGDPSWGYTF. Supplemented by reference TRBV2 and TRBJ1-2, the full variable domain reads EPEVTQTPSHQVTQMGQEVILRCVPISNHLYFYWYRQILGQKVEFLVSFYNNEISEKSEIFDDQFSVERPDGSNFTLKIRSTKLEDSAMYFCASSEAGDPSWGYTFGSGTRLTVV.

The chain recombines TRBV4-1 with TRBJ1-2; 8 bases map to TRBD1. CDR1 MGHRA and CDR2 YSYEKL come from the germline V gene. V lost 4 bases and J lost 8; bases outside the gene matches: 12. The CDR3 loop spans 15 amino acids. The CDR3 bases are TGCGCCAGCAGCCCCCGGACAGGGAGGTACACCGGCTACACCTTC. The encoded protein is CASSPRTGRYTGYTF.

The CDR3 nucleotides are TGTGCCAGCAGAGGAGGCGACGACGAAGAGACCCAGTACTTC. Amino acid sequence: CASRGGDDEETQYF. The chain joins TRBV6-5 to TRBJ2-5, with D possibly being TRBD2 (5 bases). This CDR3 is 14 amino acids long. V shed 6 bases and J shed 3 bases, with 14 bases lying between them. CDR1 is MNHEY and CDR2 is SVGAGI in the germline V gene.

The chain couples TRBV2 to TRBJ2-7; D might be TRBD1 (6 bases). With 8 bases removed from V and 1 base from J, the gap between germline ends came to 12 bases. Looked up from germline, CDR1 is SNHLY and CDR2 is FYNNEI. The length of the CDR3 is 13 residues. This CDR3 reads CASRKDRSYEQYF. CDR3 in DNA: TGTGCCAGCCGGAAGGACAGATCCTACGAGCAGTACTTC.

The chain joins TRBV30 to TRBJ2-1; D may correspond to TRBD1 or TRBD2 (6 bases each). The CDR3 totals 15 residues. Germline V gene data show CDR1 as GTSNPN and CDR2 as SVGIG (reference sequence). V was shortened by 4 bases and J by 7 bases, with 20 bases between the two germline ends. CDR3 DNA: TGTGCCTGGACCCGGGGGCCCTTAGGGGATAATGAGCAGTTCTTC. Its translation: CAWTRGPLGDNEQFF.

V gene TRBV7-9 combines with J gene TRBJ1-5, with unresolved D. V was pared by 4 bases and J by 4 bases, with 11 bases between. Germline-derived CDR1 and CDR2 are SEHNR and FQNEAQ (reference sequence). This CDR3 spans 14 amino acids. This CDR3 is CASSSEGHNQPQHF. For the CDR3, the DNA is TGTGCCAGCAGCTCCGAGGGCCATAATCAGCCCCAGCATTTT.

The chain couples TRBV2 to TRBJ2-3, with 7 bases identical to TRBD2. The CDR3 extends over 14 amino acids. V was pared by 3 bases and J by 6 bases, with 6 bases of the junction left unmatched. Germline CDR1 is SNHLY and CDR2 is FYNNEI. Here the CDR3 DNA reads TGTGCCAGCAGTGAGGGCGGGAGATGGGATACGCAGTATTTT. Protein product: CASSEGGRWDTQYF.

The chain is built from TRBV5-1 and TRBJ1-5; tentative D call: TRBD1 (6 bases). This CDR3 is 15 amino acids long. The germline V and J ends were trimmed by 5 bases and 4 bases, with 16 bases remaining between them. CDR1 and CDR2 from the germline V gene are SGHRS and YFSETQ. CDR3 bases: TGCGCCAGCAGTGTCGTTCACAGGGTTAATCAGCCCCAGCATTTT. Amino acid sequence: CASSVVHRVNQPQHF.

The chain links TRBV30 to TRBJ2-7; D perhaps matches TRBD1 (6 bases). Per the germline V gene, CDR1 is GTSNPN and CDR2 is SVGIG (reference sequence). The CDR3 loop spans 13 amino acids. V shed 3 bases and J shed 7 bases, with 16 bases lying between them. The CDR3 loop is CAWSETGRPEQYF. CDR3 nucleotides: TGTGCCTGGAGCGAGACAGGACGGCCTGAGCAGTACTTC.

The genes are TRBV19 and TRBJ1-4; D uncertain. Deletions cut 4 bases from V and 0 bases from J, with 12 bases between. From germline, CDR1 is LNHDA and CDR2 SQIVND (reference sequence). The CDR3 covers 16 residues. The CDR3 sequence is CASSTTDGATNEKLFF. The CDR3 DNA sequence: TGTGCCAGTAGTACGACGGACGGAGCAACTAATGAAAAACTGTTTTTT.

The chain joins TRBV7-3 to TRBJ2-3; TRBD1 agrees at 7 bases. The CDR3 has 15 amino acids. Losses at the gene ends were 5 bases for V and 2 bases for J; bases not matched to a gene: 7. The germline gives CDR1 SGHTA, CDR2 FQGTGA. The CDR3 protein is CASSPRDSFTDTQYF. Written as DNA, the CDR3 is TGTGCCAGCAGCCCCCGGGACAGCTTCACAGATACGCAGTATTTT.

In DNA form, the CDR3 reads TGTGCCAGCAGCTTGGTTGGGGCGGGGGGCAGTTACAATGAGCAGTTCTTC. The encoded protein is CASSLVGAGGSYNEQFF. This chain links TRBV5-6 with TRBJ2-1; 8 bases are shared with TRBD2. V trimming: 0 bases; J trimming: 4 bases; junction bases outside the gene matches: 9. CDR3 length: 17 residues. Germline V lookup: CDR1 SGHDT, CDR2 YYEEEE.

The CDR3 region has the DNA TGTGCCAGTAGTACTAGGGGTCGGACGCCCCAAAGGTACGAGCAGTACTTC. The encoded protein is CASSTRGRTPQRYEQYF. The genes are TRBV19 and TRBJ2-7, with a weak D call TRBD1 (5 bases). Trimming shortened V by 4 bases and J by 4 bases, and 23 bases separated the two germline ends. From germline, CDR1 is LNHDA and CDR2 SQIVND (reference sequence). This CDR3 contains 17 residues.

The CDR3 DNA follows: TGTGCCAGCGCTGGGGTCGTCAGGGACGATGATGAGCAGTTCTTC. Protein product: CASAGVVRDDDEQFF. The V and J genes are TRBV25-1 and TRBJ2-1; D may match TRBD1 or TRBD2 (5 bases each). V gave up 8 bases and J gave up 8 bases, with 22 bases separating them. CDR1 is MGHDK and CDR2 is SYGVNS in the germline V gene. This CDR3 spans 15 amino acids.

V and J are TRBV5-4 and TRBJ1-2, with 7 positions matching TRBD1. With 1 base clipped from V and 4 bases from J, the junction kept 10 bases outside the gene matches. CDR3 length: 16 residues. Germline lookup yields CDR1 SGHNT and CDR2 YYREEE (reference sequence). This CDR3 reads CASSLYQGVLGYGYTF. The CDR3 DNA reads TGTGCCAGCAGCTTGTATCAGGGGGTTTTGGGCTATGGCTACACCTTC.

V is TRBV5-4 and J is TRBJ1-1; D gene ambiguous. Trimming removed 0 bases from V and 0 bases from J, with 15 bases in between. Germline V gene sequence: CDR1 SGHNT, CDR2 YYREEE (reference sequence). This CDR3 is built from 17 residues. CDR3 protein: CASSLVGAPRLNTEAFF. The CDR3, as DNA: TGTGCCAGCAGCTTGGTAGGAGCTCCTCGATTGAACACTGAAGCTTTCTTT.

This chain uses TRBV18 with TRBJ2-7; 8 bases map to TRBD2. V lost 4 bases to trimming and J lost 4 bases; unmatched junction nucleotides: 6. The germline V gene encodes CDR1 KGHSH and CDR2 LQKENI. The CDR3 extends over 14 amino acids. CDR3 sequence: CASSLRASGYEQYF. The CDR3 DNA is TGTGCCAGCTCACTTCGCGCTAGCGGGTACGAGCAGTACTTC.